These 21 T cell receptor beta chains were sequenced from one sample in a study of control samples from healthy donors and cancer patients. Only in-frame clones appear in the TCRdb table, and some are missing; sequencing was by immunoSEQ multiplex PCR. Here the sample spans 70,000 to 80,000 clones, about 88% being singletons. Sequencing used blood. The receptors were gathered from a woman between 50 and 59 years old in good health.

The table lists this clone with a few counts. V usage is TRBV5-1 and J usage is TRBJ1-3; D not certain. The germline CDR1 and CDR2 sequences are SGHRS and YFSETQ. The V end lost 0 bases, the J end lost 2 bases, and 9 bases lay between the germline ends. The CDR3 loop spans 15 amino acids. This chain's CDR3 is CASSLVFGAGNTIYF. The CDR3 nucleotides are TGCGCCAGCAGCTTGGTATTCGGAGCTGGAAACACCATATATTTT.

V gene TRBV6-5 combines with J gene TRBJ2-7; 14 nucleotides agree with TRBD2. This CDR3 has 15 amino acids. CDR1 is MNHEY, CDR2 SVGAGI, per germline. The junction had 5 bases not matched to a gene; V was cut back by 6 bases and J by 4 bases. The CDR3 loop reads CASSQGTSGSYEQYF. The CDR3 DNA follows: TGTGCCAGCAGCCAAGGGACTAGCGGGAGTTACGAGCAGTACTTC.

The J gene is TRBJ1-1, the V gene TRBV6-6; D call uncertain. The CDR3 has 14 residues. V lost 0 bases and J 7 bases, leaving 12 bases between the germline ends. The germline V gene has CDR1 MNHNY and CDR2 SVGAGI (reference sequence). The CDR3 protein is CASSYSKSGSEAFF. The CDR3 DNA reads TGTGCCAGCAGTTACTCGAAGAGTGGGAGTGAAGCTTTCTTT.

The J gene is TRBJ1-5, the V gene TRBV6-1; TRBD1 is a possible D gene (5 bases). The CDR3 sequence is 16 residues long. CDR1 is MNHNS, CDR2 SASEGT, per germline. Between the trimmed V and J ends, which lost 0 bases and 2 bases, there was a span of 11 bases. For the CDR3, the DNA is TGTGCCAGCAGTGAAGCTGGGGCGAGCCGCAATCAGCCCCAGCATTTT. Amino acid sequence: CASSEAGASRNQPQHF.

This sequence joins TRBV11-2 and TRBJ2-7, with a tentative D call TRBD2 (6 bases). Deletions cut 5 bases from V and 3 bases from J, with 11 bases between. Looked up from germline, CDR1 is SGHAT and CDR2 is FQNNGV. The CDR3 spans 13 residues. CDR3 DNA sequence: TGTGCCAGCAGCCGGGGGACCAACTACGAGCAGTACTTC. Encoded protein: CASSRGTNYEQYF.

The rearrangement uses TRBV7-2 and TRBJ1-5; D is possibly TRBD1 (5 bases). CDR1 and CDR2 (germline): SGHTA, FQGNSA. Trimming stripped 2 bases from V and 6 bases from J, with 14 bases between. The CDR3 loop spans 15 amino acids. The CDR3 coding sequence is TGTGCCAGCAGCTTATTGCCGGGGGGTGGTCAGCCCCAGCATTTT. This sequence encodes CASSLLPGGGQPQHF.

V usage is TRBV5-1 and J usage is TRBJ2-4; D is perhaps TRBD2 (6 bases). The CDR3 covers 14 residues. CDR1 is SGHRS, CDR2 YFSETQ, per germline. Trimming cost V 0 bases and J 4 bases, with 8 bases left between them. CDR3 sequence: CASSLASDKNIQYF. The CDR3 nucleotides read TGCGCCAGCAGCTTGGCTAGCGATAAAAACATTCAGTACTTC.

This clone was detected only once. The chain links TRBV3-1 (or the pseudogene TRBV3-2) to TRBJ2-2, with 7 bases lining up with TRBD2. Germline V gene sequence: CDR1 LGHDT, CDR2 YNNKEL (reference sequence). V was clipped by 1 base and J by 6 bases; unmatched bases: 5. CDR3 length equals 15 residues. For the CDR3, the DNA is TGTGCCAGCAGCCAAGTGGGAGGGGTGGCCGGGGAGCTGTTTTTT. It is translated as CASSQVGGVAGELFF.

This clone has only a few counts. The CDR3 spells CASIQGTRGDEQFF. The CDR3 bases are TGCGCCAGCATCCAAGGGACTAGGGGGGATGAGCAGTTCTTC. The rearrangement links TRBV5-1 to TRBJ2-1; the match to TRBD2 covers 8 bases. Per germline, CDR1 SGHRS and CDR2 YFSETQ. The CDR3 contains 14 residues. J was trimmed by 8 bases and V by 6 bases; bases with no gene match: 10. The entire variable domain, with the rest obtained from reference TRBV5-1 and TRBJ2-1, is as follows: KAGVTQTPRYLIKTRGQQVTLSCSPISGHRSVSWYQQTPGQGLQFLFEYFSETQRNKGNFPGRFSGRQFSNSRSEMNVSTLELGDSALYLCASIQGTRGDEQFFGPGTRLTVL.

This clone was observed a single time. The chain combines TRBV12-3 or TRBV12-4 with TRBJ2-6, with unresolved D. This CDR3 region has 13 residues. The V gene lost 3 bases and the J gene lost 4 bases, with 4 bases spanning the gap. CDR3 residues: CASSLAGANVLTF. The CDR3 nucleotides read TGTGCCAGCAGTTTGGCCGGGGCCAACGTCCTGACTTTC.

The rearrangement uses TRBV9 and TRBJ2-2; the D gene is possibly TRBD2 (5 bases). The CDR3 is 12 amino acids. The ends were cut back, 2 bases at V and 8 bases at J, with 7 bases in the middle. CDR1 is SGDLS and CDR2 is YYNGEE in the germline V gene. The CDR3 DNA is TGTGCCAGCAGCGTGGGGAGAGGGGAGCTGTTTTTT. The encoded protein is CASSVGRGELFF.

The rearrangement links TRBV27 to TRBJ2-5; possible D gene TRBD1, 6 bases. This CDR3 has 16 amino acids. Germline V gives CDR1 MNHEY, CDR2 SMNVEV (reference sequence). Trimming stripped 4 bases from V and 9 bases from J, with 24 bases between. The CDR3 reads CASSSYLPQGIDAQYF. In DNA, the CDR3 is TGTGCCAGCAGTTCCTACCTCCCACAGGGTATTGATGCCCAGTACTTC.

The V gene is TRBV4-1, the J gene TRBJ2-5; D is unclear. The CDR3 is 15 residues long. V lost 4 bases, J lost 5 bases, and 17 bases lay in between. CDR1 and CDR2 (germline): MGHRA, YSYEKL. The CDR3, as DNA: TGCGCCAGCAGCCCTAACGGATTGTCAGTGGAGACCCAGTACTTC. Translated: CASSPNGLSVETQYF.

This clone was found once. The V and J genes are TRBV15 and TRBJ2-3; no clear D gene. The germline V and J ends were trimmed by 5 bases and 5 bases, with 11 bases remaining between them. The CDR3 is 13 amino acids. Germline V gene sequence: CDR1 LNHNV, CDR2 YYDKDF (reference sequence). For the CDR3, the DNA is TGTGCCACCAGCGAGGTTATGGGAGATACGCAGTATTTT. Its translation is CATSEVMGDTQYF.

V and J are TRBV21-1 and TRBJ1-2. TRBV21-1 is a listed pseudogene. The CDR3 has 16 amino acids. CDR3 amino acids: CASSTHSTGDTYGYTF. CDR3 nucleotides: TGTGCCAGCAGCACTCACTCCACGGGGGACACCTATGGCTACACCTTC.

The chain couples TRBV27 to TRBJ2-7; D remains unclear. CDR3 length: 14 residues. Trimming pared 3 bases from V and 1 base from J, leaving 10 bases between. Germline lookup yields CDR1 MNHEY and CDR2 SMNVEV (reference sequence). DNA of the CDR3: TGTGCCAGCAGTTTGAAGGGTGGGTCCTACGAGCAGTACTTC. This sequence encodes CASSLKGGSYEQYF.

The J gene is TRBJ2-5, the V gene TRBV9; 7 positions agree with TRBD2. In germline, CDR1 is SGDLS, CDR2 YYNGEE. The CDR3 consists of 14 residues. V gave up 5 bases and J gave up 4 bases; unmatched junction bases: 8. The CDR3 region is CASSSSGTGETQYF. The CDR3 DNA reads TGTGCCAGCAGTTCGAGCGGGACTGGAGAGACCCAGTACTTC.

V and J are TRBV6-5 and TRBJ2-1; the D is unclear. CDR1 and CDR2 from the germline V gene are MNHEY and SVGAGI. Deletions cut 1 base from V and 6 bases from J, with 7 bases between. The CDR3 runs to 13 residues. CDR3 bases: TGTGCCAGCAGTTACTACTCGGGCAATGAGCAGTTCTTC. As protein: CASSYYSGNEQFF.

This clone occurred once. The J gene is TRBJ2-1, the V gene TRBV9; a possible D gene is TRBD2 (5 bases). The CDR3 loop spans 15 amino acids. CDR1 is SGDLS and CDR2 is YYNGEE in the germline V gene. Trimming cost V 3 bases and J 4 bases, with 14 bases left between them. The CDR3 nucleotides read TGTGCCAGCAGCGCCCACACCACTAGTTACAATGAGCAGTTCTTC. Encoded protein: CASSAHTTSYNEQFF.

The V call is TRBV27, the J call TRBJ1-1; TRBD1 might be the D (6 bases). Trimming cost V 6 bases and J 1 base, with 12 bases left between them. The CDR3 has 14 amino acids. Germline V gene lookup returns CDR1 MNHEY and CDR2 SMNVEV (reference sequence). In DNA, the CDR3 is TGTGCCAGCAGAACAGGGACGAGGAACACTGAAGCTTTCTTT. Its translation is CASRTGTRNTEAFF.

The chain employs TRBV7-8 and TRBJ2-2, with TRBD2 matching over 7 bases. The germline gives CDR1 SGHVS, CDR2 FQNEAQ. The CDR3 spans 14 residues. Trimming at V came to 3 bases and at J to 10 bases, leaving 8 bases not matched to a gene. The CDR3 sequence: CASSLISGPQELFF. For the CDR3, the DNA is TGTGCCAGCAGCTTGATTAGCGGGCCGCAGGAGCTGTTTTTT.